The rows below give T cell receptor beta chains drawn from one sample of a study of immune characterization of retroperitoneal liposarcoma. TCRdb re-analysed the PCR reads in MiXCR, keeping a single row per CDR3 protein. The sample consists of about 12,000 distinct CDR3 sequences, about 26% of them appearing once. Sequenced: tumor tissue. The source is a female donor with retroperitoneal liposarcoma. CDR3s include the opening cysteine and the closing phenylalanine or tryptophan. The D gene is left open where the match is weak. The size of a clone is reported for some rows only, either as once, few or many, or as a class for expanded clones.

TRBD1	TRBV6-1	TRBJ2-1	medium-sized	CATDRTGKETQFF	TGTGCCACCGACCGGACAGGGAAAGAGACCCAGTTCTTC
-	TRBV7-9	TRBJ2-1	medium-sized	CASSLKGKAEQFF	TGTGCCAGCAGCTTAAAGGGGAAAGCTGAGCAGTTCTTC
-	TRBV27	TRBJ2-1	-	CASSPGRYNEQFF	TGTGCCAGCAGTCCCGGCCGCTACAATGAGCAGTTCTTC
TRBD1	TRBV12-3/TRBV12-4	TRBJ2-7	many	CASRRQGGNYEQYF	TGTGCCAGCAGGAGACAGGGGGGAAACTACGAGCAGTACTTC
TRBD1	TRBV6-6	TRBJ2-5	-	CASSGDYRGGETQYF	TGTGCCAGCAGTGGGGATTACAGGGGTGGAGAGACCCAGTACTTC
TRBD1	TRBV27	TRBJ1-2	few	CASARDRNYGYTF	TGTGCCAGCGCCCGGGACAGGAACTATGGCTACACCTTC
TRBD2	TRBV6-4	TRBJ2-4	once	CASTLSGTSVYELYF	TGTGCCAGCACCCTCTCCGGGACTAGCGTCTACGAGCTGTACTTC
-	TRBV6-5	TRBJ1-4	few	CASSSGGEKLFF	TGTGCCAGCAGTTCCGGGGGGGAAAAACTGTTTTTT
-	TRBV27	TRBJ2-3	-	CASSFRDPSADTQYF	TGTGCCAGCAGTTTCCGAGACCCCAGCGCAGATACGCAGTATTTT
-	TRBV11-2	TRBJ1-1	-	CASSTPTEAFF	TGTGCCAGCAGCACACCGACTGAAGCTTTCTTT
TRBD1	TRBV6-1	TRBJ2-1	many	CASSPPRQGARETQFF	TGTGCCAGCAGTCCCCCGCGGCAGGGGGCTCGGGAGACCCAGTTCTTC
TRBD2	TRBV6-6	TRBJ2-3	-	CASSYGGLAGFTDTQYF	TGTGCCAGCAGTTACGGGGGACTAGCGGGATTCACAGATACGCAGTATTTT
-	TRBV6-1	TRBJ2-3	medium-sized	CASSYKGRGTDTQYF	TGTGCCAGCAGTTATAAGGGTAGGGGCACAGATACGCAGTATTTT
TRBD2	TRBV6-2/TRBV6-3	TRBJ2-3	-	CASQGGSTDTQYF	TGTGCCAGCCAGGGAGGGAGCACAGATACGCAGTATTTT
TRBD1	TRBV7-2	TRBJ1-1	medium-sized	CASSPLRQGGGAFF	TGTGCCAGCAGCCCCCTGAGACAGGGAGGTGGTGCTTTCTTT
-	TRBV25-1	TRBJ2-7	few	CASSGTSGHPSSYNEQYF	TGTGCCAGCAGTGGGACGTCGGGGCACCCTAGCTCCTACAATGAGCAGTACTTC
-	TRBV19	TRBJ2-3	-	CASRPTATDTQYF	TGTGCCAGTAGACCGACAGCCACAGATACGCAGTATTTT
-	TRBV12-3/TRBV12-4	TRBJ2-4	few	CASSPRGASNIQYF	TGTGCCAGCAGTCCCCGCGGGGCTTCTAACATTCAGTACTTC
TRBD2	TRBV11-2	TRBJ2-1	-	CASSLEPASGIWEQFF	TGTGCCAGCAGCTTAGAGCCGGCTAGCGGGATTTGGGAGCAGTTCTTC
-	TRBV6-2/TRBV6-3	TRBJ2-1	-	CASGSSWVHEQFF	TGTGCCAGCGGGTCGAGTTGGGTTCATGAGCAGTTCTTC
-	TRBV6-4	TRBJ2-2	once	CASRDGNTGELFF	TGTGCCAGCAGGGACGGGAACACCGGGGAGCTGTTTTTT
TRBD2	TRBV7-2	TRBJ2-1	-	CASSLAGTSSYEQFF	TGTGCCAGCAGCTTAGCGGGGACTAGCTCCTACGAGCAGTTCTTC
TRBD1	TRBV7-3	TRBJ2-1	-	CASSRGRNSEQFF	TGTGCCAGCAGCAGGGGGCGTAATTCCGAGCAGTTCTTC
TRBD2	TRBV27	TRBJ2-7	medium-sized	CASSFTSASYEQYF	TGTGCCAGCAGTTTCACTAGCGCGTCCTACGAGCAGTACTTC
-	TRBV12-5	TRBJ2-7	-	CASGRIPNEQYF	TGTGCTAGTGGCAGAATCCCAAATGAGCAGTACTTC
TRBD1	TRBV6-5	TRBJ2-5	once	CAAGQGKGETQYF	TGCGCCGCCGGACAGGGAAAGGGAGAGACCCAGTACTTC
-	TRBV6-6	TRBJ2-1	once	CASSEQFF	TGTGCCAGCAGTGAGCAGTTCTTC
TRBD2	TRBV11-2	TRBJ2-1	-	CASSLVLGLVDEQFF	TGTGCCAGCAGCTTAGTATTAGGACTAGTCGATGAGCAGTTCTTC
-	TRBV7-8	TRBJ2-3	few	CASGLSTDTQYF	TGTGCCAGCGGGCTTAGCACAGATACGCAGTATTTT
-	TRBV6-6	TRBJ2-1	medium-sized	CASSYEGRGYNEQFF	TGTGCCAGCAGTTACGAAGGGAGAGGGTACAATGAGCAGTTCTTC
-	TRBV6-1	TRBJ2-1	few	CASGSDGGPYEQFF	TGTGCCAGCGGGTCGGACGGGGGGCCCTACGAGCAGTTCTTC
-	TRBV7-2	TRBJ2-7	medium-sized	CASSRDGHYEQYF	TGTGCCAGCAGTCGGGACGGTCACTACGAGCAGTACTTC
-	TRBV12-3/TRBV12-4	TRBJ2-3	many	CASSSPWGGDTDTQYF	TGTGCCAGCAGTTCCCCGTGGGGCGGGGACACAGATACGCAGTATTTT
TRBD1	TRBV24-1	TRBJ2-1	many	CATSDTRTGGAETQFF	TGTGCCACCAGTGATACTCGGACAGGGGGCGCGGAGACCCAGTTCTTC
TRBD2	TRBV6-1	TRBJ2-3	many	CASSPGGGFTDTQYF	TGTGCCAGCAGCCCGGGGGGGGGTTTCACAGATACGCAGTATTTT
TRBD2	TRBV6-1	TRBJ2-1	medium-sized	CASSSVTSGHNEQFF	TGTGCCAGCAGTTCCGTGACTAGCGGGCACAATGAGCAGTTCTTC
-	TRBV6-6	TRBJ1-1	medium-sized	CASSYAGIMNTEAFF	TGTGCCAGCAGTTACGCAGGGATCATGAACACTGAAGCTTTCTTT
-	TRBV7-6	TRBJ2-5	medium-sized	CASSLISGGGETQYF	TGTGCCAGCAGCTTAATTTCCGGGGGCGGGGAGACCCAGTACTTC
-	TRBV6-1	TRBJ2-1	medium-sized	CASSEEYGTYEQFF	TGTGCCAGCAGTGAAGAGTACGGAACCTACGAGCAGTTCTTC
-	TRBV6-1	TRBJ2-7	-	CATDPGHLSYNEQYF	TGTGCCACCGACCCGGGACATCTTTCTTACAATGAGCAGTACTTC
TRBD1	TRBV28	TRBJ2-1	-	CASRGGGQGAGEQFF	TGTGCCAGCAGGGGAGGGGGACAGGGGGCAGGAGAGCAGTTCTTC
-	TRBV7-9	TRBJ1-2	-	CASSAALGGYTF	TGTGCCAGCAGCGCGGCTCTCGGTGGCTACACCTTC
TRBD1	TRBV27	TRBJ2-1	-	CASSSNRDRGYNEQFF	TGTGCCAGCAGTTCTAACCGGGACAGGGGTTACAATGAGCAGTTCTTC
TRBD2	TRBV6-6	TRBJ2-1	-	CASIMGLAFSFEQFF	TGTGCCAGCATAATGGGACTAGCTTTTTCCTTTGAGCAGTTCTTC
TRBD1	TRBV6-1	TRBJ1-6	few	CASSLVGQGVSSPLHF	TGTGCCAGCAGTCTTGTCGGACAGGGGGTGAGTTCACCCCTCCACTTT
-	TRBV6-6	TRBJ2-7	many	CASSYGPSSYEQYF	TGTGCCAGCAGTTACGGACCTAGCTCCTACGAGCAGTACTTC
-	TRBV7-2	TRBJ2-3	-	CASASRSTDTQYF	TGTGCCAGCGCATCCAGGAGCACAGATACGCAGTATTTT
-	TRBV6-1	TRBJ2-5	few	CASRRGGETQYF	TGTGCCAGCAGAAGAGGAGGGGAGACCCAGTACTTC
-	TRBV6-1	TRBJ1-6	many	CASSEAKGHNSPLHF	TGTGCCAGCAGTGAAGCCAAGGGACATAATTCACCCCTCCACTTT
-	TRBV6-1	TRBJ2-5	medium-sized	CASSYNQETQYF	TGTGCCAGCAGTTATAACCAAGAGACCCAGTACTTC
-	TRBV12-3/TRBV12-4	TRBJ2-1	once	CASSRQKVAYEQFF	TGTGCCAGCAGTAGACAGAAGGTAGCGTACGAGCAGTTCTTC
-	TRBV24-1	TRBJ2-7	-	CATSRADYNEQYF	TGTGCCACCAGTCGGGCGGATTACAATGAGCAGTACTTC
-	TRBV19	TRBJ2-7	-	CASSIAPAGTYEQYF	TGTGCCAGTAGTATAGCCCCGGCCGGGACCTACGAGCAGTACTTC